This T cell receptor beta chain was obtained from a study of shared clonotypes between healthy human individuals. Study-wide context: Donors had three CD4 naive, three CD4 memory, two CD8 naive and one CD8 memory plate apiece.

Naive CD8 cells comprised CD45RO-negative, CCR7-positively selected cells, excluding terminally differentiated effector memory CD45RA+ cells. Replicate PCRs from sorted subsets contained around 200 ng DNA, which is roughly 30,000 T cell genomes. The data were produced by immunoSEQ multiplex PCR, yet TCRdb's version contains in-frame clones alone and is incomplete. This sample has some 2,000,000 clones, with over 85% found just once. Concerning this clone itself: Its antigen is not known.

Findings and limits, study-wide: The study generally estimated greater richness for naive than memory subsets. A limitation of the genetic and exposure-history diversity represented arose from few donors.

The origin of this receptor is a man between 18 and 29 years old in good health. Specimen: naive CD8+ T cells sorted from blood.

The CDR3 DNA sequence: TGTGCCAGCAGTTTAAAGTTTACGGGACAGGGGTATGGTGGCTACGAGCAGTACTTC. It translates to CASSLKFTGQGYGGYEQYF. J is TRBJ2-7 and V is TRBV28, with 10 bases that match TRBD1. CDR1 is MDHEN and CDR2 is SYDVKM in the germline V gene. The J segment lost 3 bases and the V segment lost 2 bases, leaving 16 bases of the junction unmatched. The length of the CDR3 is 19 residues.